This is a list of T cell receptor beta chains from one sample in a study of blood T cell repertoires in COVID-19. The method was immunoSEQ multiplex PCR; TCRdb's version includes in-frame clones alone and lacks a portion of them. Among fewer than 250,000 clones listed, roughly 80% were seen once. The sequenced material came from peripheral blood. All receptors come from an older woman with acute or convalescent COVID-19. Both conserved end residues are part of each CDR3. The D gene is left open where the match is weak. Size is omitted from some rows. Given values are once, few, many or a class for expanded clones.

j_call v_call d_call clone_size cdr3_aa cdr3_nt
TRBJ2-2 TRBV4-3 TRBD2 few CASSPSAGEFANTGELFF TGCGCCAGCAGCCCTAGTGCGGGGGAATTCGCGAACACCGGGGAGCTGTTTTTT
TRBJ2-1 TRBV5-1 TRBD1 . CASSLDRGSYNEQFF TGCGCCAGCAGCTTGGACAGGGGCTCCTACAATGAGCAGTTCTTC
TRBJ1-5 TRBV10-3 . . CAISESGLGGNQPQHF TGTGCCATCAGTGAGTCAGGGTTAGGAGGGAATCAGCCCCAGCATTTT
TRBJ1-2 TRBV2 . . CASNRGPLYGYTF TGTGCCAGCAATCGAGGGCCCTTATATGGCTACACCTTC
TRBJ1-2 TRBV6-6 TRBD1 many CASISLTGSGYTF TGTGCCAGCATTTCATTGACAGGGAGCGGCTACACCTTC
TRBJ2-1 TRBV9 TRBD2 . CASSVAGGLGHEQFF TGTGCCAGCAGCGTAGCGGGGGGGCTCGGCCATGAGCAGTTCTTC
TRBJ2-7 TRBV9 . few CASSAGGGASSEQYF TGTGCCAGCAGCGCAGGAGGGGGCGCGTCGTCCGAGCAGTACTTC
TRBJ1-2 TRBV6-5 . . CASRHPPTAVYGYTF TGTGCCAGCCGACATCCCCCGACAGCCGTGTATGGCTACACCTTC
TRBJ1-5 TRBV16 . once CASSQSNGLFSVAQHF TGTGCCAGCAGCCAATCAAACGGTCTCTTTTCGGTGGCCCAGCATTTT
TRBJ2-5 TRBV5-4 TRBD2 once CASSLTGGETQYF TGTGCCAGCAGCTTAACGGGGGGAGAGACCCAGTACTTC
TRBJ1-3 TRBV4-2 . . CASSQITGSGNTIYF TGTGCCAGCAGCCAAATAACAGGGTCCGGAAACACCATATATTTT
TRBJ1-5 TRBV27 TRBD1 . CASSLMGPGQGSNQPQHF TGTGCCAGCAGTTTAATGGGACCGGGACAGGGTAGCAATCAGCCCCAGCATTTT
TRBJ2-7 TRBV5-1 TRBD1 . CASSLAGQGLGIYEQYF TGCGCCAGCAGCTTGGCTGGACAGGGCCTTGGTATCTACGAGCAGTACTTC
TRBJ1-1 TRBV5-1 TRBD1 . CASSFGQGNTEAFF TGCGCCAGCAGCTTTGGACAGGGGAACACTGAAGCTTTCTTT
TRBJ2-1 TRBV11-2 . . CASSLGLGDREQFF TGTGCCAGCAGCTTAGGTTTAGGGGATCGTGAGCAGTTCTTC
TRBJ1-6 TRBV9 . . CASSVAPQGDSPLHF TGTGCCAGCAGCGTAGCACCCCAGGGTGATTCACCCCTCCACTTT
TRBJ2-7 TRBV5-1 TRBD2 . CASNPGGFYEQYF TGCGCCAGCAACCCGGGGGGGTTCTACGAGCAGTACTTC
TRBJ1-1 TRBV19 . few CASSIVVDTEAFF TGTGCCAGTAGTATAGTGGTAGACACTGAAGCTTTCTTT
TRBJ1-3 TRBV6-5 . . CASSYEVSGNTIYF TGTGCCAGCAGTTACGAGGTTTCGGGAAACACCATATATTTT
TRBJ1-2 TRBV28 TRBD1 . CASSFGQGYGYTF TGTGCCAGCAGCTTTGGACAGGGCTATGGCTACACCTTC
TRBJ2-3 TRBV11-2 . . CASSRETTDTQYF TGTGCCAGCAGCCGGGAGACCACAGATACGCAGTATTTT
TRBJ1-4 TRBV5-8 TRBD1 . CASSPGTAAEKLFF TGTGCCAGCAGCCCCGGGACAGCAGCTGAAAAACTGTTTTTT
TRBJ1-3 TRBV4-1 . . CASSQDQGAGNTIYF TGCGCCAGCAGCCAAGATCAGGGTGCAGGAAACACCATATATTTT